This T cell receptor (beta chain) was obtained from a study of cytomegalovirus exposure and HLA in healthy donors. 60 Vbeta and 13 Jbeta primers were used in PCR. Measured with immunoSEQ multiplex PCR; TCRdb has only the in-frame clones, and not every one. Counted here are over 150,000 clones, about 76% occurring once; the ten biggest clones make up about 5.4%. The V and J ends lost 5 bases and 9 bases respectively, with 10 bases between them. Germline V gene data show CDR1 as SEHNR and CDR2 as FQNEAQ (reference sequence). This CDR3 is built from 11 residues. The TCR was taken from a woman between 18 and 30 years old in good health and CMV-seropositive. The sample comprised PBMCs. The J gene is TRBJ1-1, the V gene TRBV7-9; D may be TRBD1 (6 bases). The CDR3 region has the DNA TGTGCCAGCAGCAGAGGACAGAAAGCTTTCTTT. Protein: CASSRGQKAFF.